A single sample gave rise to the 22 T cell receptor beta chains below, sequenced in a study of T cell responses to AZD1222 COVID-19 vaccine (dated by TCRdb to 2020 to 2022). The time point tag for this specimen amounts to: baseline before first vaccination. The library was produced with the immunoSEQ multiplex PCR assay. TCRdb re-hosts the immuneACCESS table, in-frame sequences only. Its copies lack some clones; in the studies checked, an unresolved V gene accounts for under half of them, and the cause for the rest is not known. Recorded for this sample are around 140,000 clones; about 94% of them occurred a single time. Under 4% of the sample lies in the top ten. The sequenced sample was peripheral blood, obtained on day 0 of AZD1222 vaccination. The receptors originated from an adult in good health.

This chain connects TRBV5-1 to TRBJ1-4; 7 nucleotides agree with TRBD1. The CDR3 has 15 amino acids. Germline lookup yields CDR1 SGHRS and CDR2 YFSETQ. The trim removed 4 bases at V and 4 bases at J, leaving 7 bases unmatched. CDR3 amino acids: CASSRSGQSNEKLFF. DNA of the CDR3: TGCGCCAGCAGCAGGTCGGGACAGAGTAATGAAAAACTGTTTTTT. Complete variable domain (other parts from reference TRBV5-1 and TRBJ1-4): KAGVTQTPRYLIKTRGQQVTLSCSPISGHRSVSWYQQTPGQGLQFLFEYFSETQRNKGNFPGRFSGRQFSNSRSEMNVSTLELGDSALYLCASSRSGQSNEKLFFGSGTQLSVL.

This chain joins TRBV29-1 and TRBJ2-5; tentatively, D is TRBD1 (6 bases). The germline gives CDR1 SQVTM, CDR2 ANQGSEA. The ends were cut back, 4 bases at V and 6 bases at J, with 15 bases in the middle. CDR3 length: 13 residues. This chain's CDR3 is CSVGFAGVKTQYF. Here the CDR3 DNA reads TGCAGCGTTGGTTTTGCAGGGGTAAAGACCCAGTACTTC.

This chain links TRBV5-4 with TRBJ2-5; D is ambiguous. CDR1 is SGHNT and CDR2 is YYREEE in the germline V gene (reference sequence). Trimming removed 2 bases from V and 4 bases from J, with 12 bases in between. The CDR3 runs 14 residues. CDR3 in amino acids: CASSLRVEPETQYF. CDR3 nucleotide sequence: TGTGCCAGCAGCTTAAGGGTCGAGCCAGAGACCCAGTACTTC. The full variable domain, with the rest looked up from reference TRBV5-4 and TRBJ2-5, is ETGVTQSPTHLIKTRGQQVTLRCSSQSGHNTVSWYQQALGQGPQFIFQYYREEENGRGNFPPRFSGLQFPNYSSELNVNALELDDSALYLCASSLRVEPETQYFGPGTRLLVL.

This rearrangement joins TRBV9 to TRBJ2-1; tentative D call: TRBD2 (6 bases). This CDR3 has 15 amino acids. Trimming removed 0 bases at V and 10 bases at J, with 17 bases between. CDR1 is SGDLS, CDR2 YYNGEE, per germline. The CDR3 sequence is CASSVGDWPTMEQFF. DNA for the CDR3: TGTGCCAGCAGCGTAGGGGACTGGCCTACAATGGAGCAGTTCTTC.

J is TRBJ1-1 and V is TRBV30; no clear D gene. V gave up 4 bases and J gave up 0 bases, with 9 bases separating them. The germline V gene has CDR1 GTSNPN and CDR2 SVGIG (reference sequence). This CDR3 spans 13 amino acids. The CDR3 loop is CAWTFSMNTEAFF. As DNA, the CDR3 is TGTGCCTGGACGTTTTCCATGAACACTGAAGCTTTCTTT.

The J gene is TRBJ2-1, the V gene TRBV9, with a tentative D call TRBD2 (5 bases). The CDR3 spans 14 residues. Trimming removed 3 bases from V and 6 bases from J, with 13 bases in between. The germline gives CDR1 SGDLS, CDR2 YYNGEE. The CDR3 loop is CASSALLGVNEQFF. The CDR3 DNA reads TGTGCCAGCAGCGCCCTACTGGGAGTCAATGAGCAGTTCTTC.

The rearrangement uses TRBV19 and TRBJ2-1; D possibly corresponds to TRBD1 (6 bases). CDR3 length: 16 residues. CDR1 and CDR2 (germline): LNHDA, SQIVND (reference sequence). Trimming removed 5 bases at V and 6 bases at J, with 20 bases between. In DNA form, the CDR3 reads TGTGCCAGTAGTGCACAGGGCTTTCCTCCCCCCAATGAGCAGTTCTTC. Translated: CASSAQGFPPPNEQFF.

The chain joins TRBV5-4 to TRBJ2-3, with a possible D match to TRBD2 (5 bases). V was shortened by 2 bases and J by 1 base, with 11 bases between the two germline ends. There are 15 residues in the CDR3. Germline V gives CDR1 SGHNT, CDR2 YYREEE (reference sequence). The CDR3 loop is CASSFGGSGTDTQYF. CDR3 nucleotides: TGTGCCAGCAGCTTTGGTGGTAGCGGCACAGATACGCAGTATTTT.

The V gene is TRBV2, the J gene TRBJ1-6, with TRBD1 matching over 12 bases. Germline V lookup: CDR1 SNHLY, CDR2 FYNNEI. With 1 base clipped from V and 7 bases from J, the junction kept 11 bases outside the gene matches. CDR3 size: 19 residues. CDR3 residues: CASSEERGTGGAGNSPLHF. The CDR3 region has the DNA TGTGCCAGCAGTGAAGAGAGGGGGACAGGGGGCGCAGGGAATTCACCCCTCCACTTT.

The chain is built from TRBV6-5 and TRBJ2-1, with 8 bases aligning to TRBD1. Trimming at V came to 6 bases and at J to 7 bases, leaving 8 bases not matched to a gene. The CDR3 runs 14 residues. In germline, CDR1 is MNHEY, CDR2 SVGAGI. CDR3: CASRATGGRNEQFF. CDR3 bases: TGTGCCAGCAGGGCCACAGGGGGTAGGAATGAGCAGTTCTTC.

J is TRBJ2-5 and V is TRBV27, with 14 bases matching TRBD2. Germline CDR1 MNHEY, CDR2 SMNVEV (reference sequence). This CDR3 is built from 16 residues. J gave up 5 bases and V 8 bases, and 10 bases lay outside the gene matches. The CDR3 spells CASRSSRLAGGETQYF. Written as DNA, the CDR3 is TGTGCCAGCCGCTCCTCAAGACTAGCGGGAGGGGAGACCCAGTACTTC.

J is TRBJ2-7 and V is TRBV15; 10 nucleotides align to TRBD1. The CDR3 loop spans 15 amino acids. After removal of 8 bases from V and 5 bases from J, the junction contained 12 bases not matched to a gene. Looked up from germline, CDR1 is LNHNV and CDR2 is YYDKDF (reference sequence). The CDR3 protein is CATWAVGTGVHEQYF. CDR3 DNA: TGTGCCACCTGGGCTGTAGGGACAGGGGTGCACGAGCAGTACTTC.

CDR3: CASSSGPGPQHF. CDR3 coding DNA: TGTGCCAGCAGTTCTGGGCCTGGGCCCCAGCATTTT. The genes are TRBV28 and TRBJ1-5; D gene uncertain. The CDR3 covers 12 residues. Germline V CDR1 and CDR2: MDHEN, SYDVKM. V was pared by 4 bases and J by 9 bases, with 10 bases between.

The chain combines TRBV9 with TRBJ2-3; D could derive from TRBD1 or TRBD2 (5 bases each). The CDR3 totals 14 residues. V lost 0 bases to trimming and J lost 4 bases, with 9 bases between them. Germline V gene lookup returns CDR1 SGDLS and CDR2 YYNGEE. The CDR3 DNA is TGTGCCAGCAGCGTAGGGGGGTTGGCAGATACGCAGTATTTT. Translated, it gives CASSVGGLADTQYF.

V and J are TRBV5-4 and TRBJ1-4, with D possibly being TRBD1 (5 bases). CDR3 length: 15 amino acids. Trimming took 3 bases from V and 0 from J, leaving 9 bases between them. CDR1 is SGHNT and CDR2 is YYREEE in the germline V gene (reference sequence). The CDR3 loop is CASSSPGATNEKLFF. DNA of the CDR3: TGTGCCAGCAGCTCCCCGGGGGCAACTAATGAAAAACTGTTTTTT.

The chain employs TRBV27 and TRBJ1-1; D unclear. Trimming left V 0 bases short and J 9 bases short, with 11 bases between. CDR1 is MNHEY and CDR2 is SMNVEV in the germline V gene (reference sequence). The CDR3 extends over 13 amino acids. This chain's CDR3 is CASSLSWALQAFF. The CDR3 bases are TGTGCCAGCAGTTTATCGTGGGCACTACAAGCTTTCTTT.

The rearrangement uses TRBV28 and TRBJ1-2; TRBD1 is a possible D gene (5 bases). Germline CDR1 reads MDHEN; CDR2 reads SYDVKM. This CDR3 contains 14 residues. Trimming removed 7 bases at V and 4 bases at J, with 16 bases between. The CDR3: CASTIRGGIYGYTF. For the CDR3, the DNA is TGTGCCAGCACTATAAGGGGAGGGATCTATGGCTACACCTTC.

This chain connects TRBV10-1 to TRBJ1-2; perhaps TRBD1 as D (5 bases). Trimming cost V 6 bases and J 4 bases, with 15 bases left between them. In germline, CDR1 is WNHNN, CDR2 SYGVQD (reference sequence). The CDR3 totals 14 residues. As DNA, the CDR3 is TGCGCCAGCAGCGCGGGACTTCTAGGCTATGGCTACACCTTC. It is translated as CASSAGLLGYGYTF.

The chain joins TRBV20-1 to TRBJ2-5; D is perhaps TRBD2 (5 bases). Between the trimmed V and J ends, which lost 3 bases and 5 bases, there was a span of 16 bases. The length of the CDR3 is 14 residues. Per germline, CDR1 DFQATT and CDR2 SNEGSKA (reference sequence). The CDR3 loop is CSASRLGVGETQYF. In nucleotides, the CDR3 is TGCAGTGCTAGTCGTCTCGGGGTGGGGGAGACCCAGTACTTC.

The V gene is TRBV7-9, the J gene TRBJ2-7; tentatively, D is TRBD1 or TRBD2 (5 bases each). Trimming stripped 5 bases from V and 2 bases from J, with 13 bases between. The germline CDR1 and CDR2 sequences are SEHNR and FQNEAQ (reference sequence). The CDR3 has 14 residues. DNA for the CDR3: TGTGCCAGCAGCCCAGGGCAGGGAGCCTACGAGCAGTACTTC. It is translated as CASSPGQGAYEQYF.

V is TRBV9 and J is TRBJ2-5; weak D call: TRBD2 (5 bases). The germline V gene encodes CDR1 SGDLS and CDR2 YYNGEE. The germline V and J ends were trimmed by 2 bases and 7 bases, with 9 bases remaining between them. The CDR3 spans 12 residues. The CDR3 protein is CASSVDSWTQYF. CDR3 nucleotides: TGTGCCAGCAGCGTGGACTCATGGACCCAGTACTTC.

This clone appeared a single time. This chain connects TRBV7-3 to TRBJ2-7; 9 bases align to TRBD2. Germline V lookup: CDR1 SGHTA, CDR2 FQGTGA. V was pared by 2 bases and J by 2 bases, with 1 base of the junction left unmatched. There are 14 residues in the CDR3. CDR3: CASSLAGGPYEQYF. The CDR3 nucleotides are TGTGCCAGCAGCTTAGCGGGAGGGCCCTACGAGCAGTACTTC.